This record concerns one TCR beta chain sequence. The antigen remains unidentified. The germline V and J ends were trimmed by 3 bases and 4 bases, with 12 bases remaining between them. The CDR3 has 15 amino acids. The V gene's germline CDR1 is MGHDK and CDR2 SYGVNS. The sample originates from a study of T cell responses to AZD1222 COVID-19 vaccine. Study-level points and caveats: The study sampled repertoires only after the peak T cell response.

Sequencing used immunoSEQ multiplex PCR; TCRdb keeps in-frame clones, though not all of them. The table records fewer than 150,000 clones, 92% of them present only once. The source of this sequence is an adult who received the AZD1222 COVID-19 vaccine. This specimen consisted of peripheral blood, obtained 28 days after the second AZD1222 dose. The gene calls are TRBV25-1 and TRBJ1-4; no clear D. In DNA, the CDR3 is TGTGCCAGCAGTGACGAGGGAGAGATTAATGAAAAACTGTTTTTT. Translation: CASSDEGEINEKLFF. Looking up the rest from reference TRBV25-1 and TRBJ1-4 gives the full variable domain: EADIYQTPRYLVIGTGKKITLECSQTMGHDKMYWYQQDPGMELHLIHYSYGVNSTEKGDLSSESTVSRIRTEHFPLTLESARPSHTSQYLCASSDEGEINEKLFFGSGTQLSVL.